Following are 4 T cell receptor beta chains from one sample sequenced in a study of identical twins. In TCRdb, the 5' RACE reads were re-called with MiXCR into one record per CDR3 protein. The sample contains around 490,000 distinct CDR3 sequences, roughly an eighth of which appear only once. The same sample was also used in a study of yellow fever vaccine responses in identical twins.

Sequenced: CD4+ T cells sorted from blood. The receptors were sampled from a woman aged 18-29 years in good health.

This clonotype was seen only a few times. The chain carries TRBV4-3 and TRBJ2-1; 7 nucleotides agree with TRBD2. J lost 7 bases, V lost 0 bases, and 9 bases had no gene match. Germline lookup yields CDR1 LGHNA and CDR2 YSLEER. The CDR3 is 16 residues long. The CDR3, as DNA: TGCGCCAGCAGCCAAGATGGTGGCGGGAGTCCAAATGAGCAGTTCTTC. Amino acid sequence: CASSQDGGGSPNEQFF.

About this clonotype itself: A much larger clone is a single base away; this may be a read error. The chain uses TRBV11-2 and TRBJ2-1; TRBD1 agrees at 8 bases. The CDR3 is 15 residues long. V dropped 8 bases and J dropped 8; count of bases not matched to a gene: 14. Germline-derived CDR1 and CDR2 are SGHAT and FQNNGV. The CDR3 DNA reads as TGTGCCAGCGGCCCCGATGGTCAGGGGGCATATGAGCAGTTCTTC. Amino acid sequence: CASGPDGQGAYEQFF.

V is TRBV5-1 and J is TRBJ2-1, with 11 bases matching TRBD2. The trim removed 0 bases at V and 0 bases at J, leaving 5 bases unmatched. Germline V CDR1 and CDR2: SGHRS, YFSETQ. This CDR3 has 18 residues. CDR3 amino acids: CASSLGLAGLGSYNEQFF. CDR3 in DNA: TGCGCCAGCAGCTTGGGACTAGCGGGATTGGGCTCCTACAATGAGCAGTTCTTC.

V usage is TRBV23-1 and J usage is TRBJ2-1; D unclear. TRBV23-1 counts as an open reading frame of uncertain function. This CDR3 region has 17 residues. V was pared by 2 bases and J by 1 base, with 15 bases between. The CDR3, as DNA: TGCGCCAGCAGTCAAACAACAGACTCCAGTTCCTACAATGAGCAGTTCTTC. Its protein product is CASSQTTDSSSYNEQFF.